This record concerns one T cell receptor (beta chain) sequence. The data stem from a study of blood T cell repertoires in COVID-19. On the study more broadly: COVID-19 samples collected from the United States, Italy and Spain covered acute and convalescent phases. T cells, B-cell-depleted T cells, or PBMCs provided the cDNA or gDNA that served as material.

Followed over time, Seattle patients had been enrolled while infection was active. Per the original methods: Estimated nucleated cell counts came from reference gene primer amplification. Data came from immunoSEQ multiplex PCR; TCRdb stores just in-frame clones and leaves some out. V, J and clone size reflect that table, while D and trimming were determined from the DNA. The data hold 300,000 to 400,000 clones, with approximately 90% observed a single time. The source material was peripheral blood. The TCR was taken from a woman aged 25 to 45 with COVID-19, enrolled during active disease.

This chain's CDR3 is CASSRTAAAYNEQFF. For the CDR3, the DNA is TGTGCCAGCAGCCGGACAGCCGCGGCGTACAATGAGCAGTTCTTC. This chain connects TRBV7-2 to TRBJ2-1; the D gene is possibly TRBD1 (6 bases). Germline V gives CDR1 SGHTA, CDR2 FQGNSA. V shed 5 bases and J shed 4 bases, with 15 bases lying between them. There are 15 residues in the CDR3.